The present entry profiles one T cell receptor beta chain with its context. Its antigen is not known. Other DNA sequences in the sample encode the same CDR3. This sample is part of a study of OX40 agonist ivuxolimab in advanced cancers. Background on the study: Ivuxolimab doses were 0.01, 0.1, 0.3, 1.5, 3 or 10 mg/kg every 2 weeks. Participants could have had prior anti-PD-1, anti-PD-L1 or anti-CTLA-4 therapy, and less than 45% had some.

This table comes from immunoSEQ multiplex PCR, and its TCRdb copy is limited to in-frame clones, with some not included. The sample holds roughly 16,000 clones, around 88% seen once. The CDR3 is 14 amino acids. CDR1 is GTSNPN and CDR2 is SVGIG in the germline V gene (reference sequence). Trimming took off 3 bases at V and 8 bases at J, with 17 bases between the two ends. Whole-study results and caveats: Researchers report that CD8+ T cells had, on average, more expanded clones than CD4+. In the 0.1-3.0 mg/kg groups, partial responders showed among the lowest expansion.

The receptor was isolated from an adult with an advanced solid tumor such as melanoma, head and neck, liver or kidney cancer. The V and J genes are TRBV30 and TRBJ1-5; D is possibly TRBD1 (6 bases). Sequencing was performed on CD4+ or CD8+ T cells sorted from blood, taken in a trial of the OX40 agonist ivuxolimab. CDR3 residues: CAWSGRGGAEPQHF. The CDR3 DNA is TGTGCCTGGAGCGGCCGGGGGGGGGCGGAGCCCCAGCATTTT.